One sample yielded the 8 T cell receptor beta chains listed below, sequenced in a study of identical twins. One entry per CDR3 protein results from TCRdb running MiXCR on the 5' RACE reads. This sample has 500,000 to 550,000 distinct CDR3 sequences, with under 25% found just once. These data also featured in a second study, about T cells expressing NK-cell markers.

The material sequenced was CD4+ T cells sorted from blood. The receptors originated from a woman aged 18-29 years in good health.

The CDR3 DNA reads TGTGCCAGCAGCTTGGCGAGGGGCCAAGAGACCCAGTACTTC. Encoded protein: CASSLARGQETQYF. The chain carries TRBV5-4 and TRBJ2-5; either TRBD1 or TRBD2 may fit D (5 bases each). The ends were cut back, 0 bases at V and 1 base at J, with 7 bases in the middle. CDR3 length equals 14 residues. Germline V gene data show CDR1 as SGHNT and CDR2 as YYREEE (reference sequence). The full variable domain, its missing parts supplied by reference TRBV5-4 and TRBJ2-5, is ETGVTQSPTHLIKTRGQQVTLRCSSQSGHNTVSWYQQALGQGPQFIFQYYREEENGRGNFPPRFSGLQFPNYSSELNVNALELDDSALYLCASSLARGQETQYFGPGTRLLVL.

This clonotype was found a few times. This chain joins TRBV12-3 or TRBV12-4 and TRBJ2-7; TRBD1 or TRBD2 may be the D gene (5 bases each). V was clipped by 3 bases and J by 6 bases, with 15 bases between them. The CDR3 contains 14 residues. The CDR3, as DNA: TGTGCCAGCAGTTTTGGGACCGACGGAGGCGAGCAGTACTTC. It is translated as CASSFGTDGGEQYF.

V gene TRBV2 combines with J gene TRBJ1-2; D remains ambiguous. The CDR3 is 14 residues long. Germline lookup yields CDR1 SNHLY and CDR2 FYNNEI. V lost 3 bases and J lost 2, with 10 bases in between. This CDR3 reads CASSERLRNYGYTF. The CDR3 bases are TGTGCCAGCAGTGAGAGACTCAGAAACTATGGCTACACCTTC.

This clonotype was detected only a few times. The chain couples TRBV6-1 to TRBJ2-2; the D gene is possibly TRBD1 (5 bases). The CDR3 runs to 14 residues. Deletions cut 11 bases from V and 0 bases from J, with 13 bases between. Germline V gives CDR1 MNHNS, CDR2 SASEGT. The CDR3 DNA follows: TGTGCCTCTAAGGGGCGAGCGAACACCGGGGAGCTGTTTTTT. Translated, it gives CASKGRANTGELFF.

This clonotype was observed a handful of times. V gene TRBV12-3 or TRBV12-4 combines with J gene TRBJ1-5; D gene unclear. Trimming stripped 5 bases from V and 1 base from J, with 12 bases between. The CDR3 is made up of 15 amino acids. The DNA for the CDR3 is TGTGCCAGCAGTGGACGGAGCTGGAGCAATCAGCCCCAGCATTTT. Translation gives CASSGRSWSNQPQHF.

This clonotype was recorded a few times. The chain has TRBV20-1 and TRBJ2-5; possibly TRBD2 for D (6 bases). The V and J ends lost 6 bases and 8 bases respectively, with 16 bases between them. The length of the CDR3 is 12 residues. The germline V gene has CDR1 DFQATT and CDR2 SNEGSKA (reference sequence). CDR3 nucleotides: TGCAGTGCCCTGCCTGGAGGGCGAACCCAGTACTTC. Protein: CSALPGGRTQYF.

DNA of the CDR3: TGCGCCAGCAGCTTGACGCGTCCAAGCTCCTACGAGCAGTACTTC. Translated: CASSLTRPSSYEQYF. The chain links TRBV5-1 to TRBJ2-7; D call uncertain. V was cut by 1 base and J by 0 bases, with 11 bases left in between. The CDR3 totals 15 residues. Germline loops: CDR1 SGHRS, CDR2 YFSETQ.

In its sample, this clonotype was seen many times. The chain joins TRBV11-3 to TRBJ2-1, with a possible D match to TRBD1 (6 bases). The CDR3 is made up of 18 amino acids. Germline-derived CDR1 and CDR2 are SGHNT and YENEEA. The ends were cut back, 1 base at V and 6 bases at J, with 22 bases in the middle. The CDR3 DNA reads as TGTGCCAGCAGCTTAGGACAGGCTCCAAGGATCTCCCTCAATGAGCAGTTCTTC. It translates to CASSLGQAPRISLNEQFF.